These 25 T cell receptor beta chains were all obtained from the same sample, sequenced in a study of T cell repertoires in cytomegalovirus infection. These TCRs' antigens remain unknown. Each CDR3 protein gets one entry after TCRdb re-called the reads with MiXCR. The table shows about 890,000 distinct CDR3 sequences, with 30% to 40% occurring only once. Sequenced material: cultured CD8+ T cells from PBMCs, taken from culture after CMV antigen stimulation. The receptors derive from a human donor in good health (CMV status not recorded). Some clones in this sample may be carry-over from other donors' samples.

At least ten counts were recorded for this clonotype. The chain has TRBV7-2 and TRBJ2-1; 9 nucleotides agree with TRBD2. The CDR3 consists of 15 residues. V dropped 1 base and J dropped 8; count of bases not matched to a gene: 6. Germline V gene lookup returns CDR1 SGHTA and CDR2 FQGNSA. In nucleotides, the CDR3 is TGTGCCAGCAGCTTAGGGGCGGGGGGGCAGGATGAGCAGTTCTTC. It is translated as CASSLGAGGQDEQFF. The complete variable domain, with remaining parts taken from reference TRBV7-2 and TRBJ2-1, reads GAGVSQSPSNKVTEKGKDVELRCDPISGHTALYWYRQSLGQGLEFLIYFQGNSAPDKSGLPSDRFSAERTGGSVSTLTIQRTQQEDSAVYLCASSLGAGGQDEQFFGPGTRLTVL.

V and J are TRBV28 and TRBJ1-1; TRBD1 is a possible D gene (6 bases). The V gene's germline CDR1 is MDHEN and CDR2 SYDVKM. The CDR3 is 15 amino acids. Trimming left V 3 bases short and J 0 bases short, with 11 bases between. DNA of the CDR3: TGTGCCAGCAGTTTCTGGGGGCAAATGAACACTGAAGCTTTCTTT. Encoded protein: CASSFWGQMNTEAFF.

This clonotype was found a few times. V is TRBV27 and J is TRBJ1-2; no firm D call. CDR1 MNHEY and CDR2 SMNVEV come from the germline V gene (reference sequence). This CDR3 spans 13 amino acids. Trimming took 2 bases from V and 10 from J, leaving 14 bases between them. The chain's CDR3 is CASSLALQSTYTF. The CDR3 DNA follows: TGTGCCAGCAGTTTAGCTTTACAGTCTACCTACACCTTC.

The V and J genes are TRBV7-6 and TRBJ2-7; the D gene is possibly TRBD2 (6 bases). Germline V lookup: CDR1 SGHVS, CDR2 FNYEAQ. CDR3 length: 15 residues. Deletions cut 3 bases from V and 2 bases from J, with 14 bases between. This chain's CDR3 is CASSFYSGDPYEQYF. The CDR3 region has the DNA TGTGCCAGCAGCTTTTATTCGGGGGATCCCTACGAGCAGTACTTC.

This clonotype was found a few times. The V call is TRBV19, the J call TRBJ1-5; 8 bases are a match to TRBD1. Germline V gene lookup returns CDR1 LNHDA and CDR2 SQIVND (reference sequence). This CDR3 has 14 residues. Unmatched junction bases numbered 5, after V lost 9 bases and J lost 1 base. CDR3 region: CASLRTGSNQPQHF. The CDR3 coding sequence is TGTGCCAGCTTAAGGACAGGGAGCAATCAGCCCCAGCATTTT.

This clonotype was observed a few times. The rearrangement joins TRBV14 to TRBJ2-1, with a tentative D call TRBD1 (6 bases). V was shortened by 1 base and J by 9 bases, with 7 bases between the two germline ends. CDR3 length equals 12 residues. The germline CDR1 and CDR2 sequences are SGHDN and FVKESK. The CDR3 is CASSQGQVEQFF. The CDR3 bases are TGTGCCAGCAGCCAAGGACAGGTTGAGCAGTTCTTC.

This clonotype appeared many times. V is TRBV7-6 and J is TRBJ1-6, with TRBD1 identical over 7 bases. The germline gives CDR1 SGHVS, CDR2 FNYEAQ. V dropped 5 bases and J dropped 10; count of bases not matched to a gene: 8. The CDR3 spans 14 residues. Here the CDR3 reads CASSPTGVKSPLHF. CDR3 sequence (DNA): TGTGCCAGCAGCCCTACAGGGGTAAAATCACCCCTCCACTTT.

In this sample, this clonotype turned up many times. The J gene is TRBJ2-7, the V gene TRBV7-2; maybe TRBD1 (6 bases). Between the trimmed V and J ends, which lost 5 bases and 6 bases, there was a span of 14 bases. CDR3 size: 13 residues. Germline CDR1 reads SGHTA; CDR2 reads FQGNSA. CDR3 region: CASSPTGPGEQYV. DNA of the CDR3: TGTGCCAGCAGCCCAACAGGGCCGGGCGAGCAGTACGTC.

The table lists this clonotype with a few counts. The chain links TRBV19 to TRBJ2-2; possible D gene TRBD1, 5 bases. Germline CDR1 is LNHDA and CDR2 is SQIVND (reference sequence). This CDR3 is 16 amino acids long. Deletions cut 7 bases from V and 0 bases from J, with 15 bases between. CDR3 DNA sequence: TGTGCCAGTAAGGGGTTCGGTTGGACGAACACCGGGGAGCTGTTTTTT. Its translation: CASKGFGWTNTGELFF.

The chain is built from TRBV6-2 or TRBV6-3 and TRBJ2-1; D gene uncertain. Trimming stripped 6 bases from V and 6 bases from J, with 15 bases between. This CDR3 has 14 amino acids. The germline gives CDR1 MNHEY, CDR2 SVGEGT. CDR3 bases: TGTGCCAGCAGATCCGGCCATTTCCTCAATGAGCAGTTCTTC. Translation: CASRSGHFLNEQFF.

The genes are TRBV5-8 and TRBJ2-1; D possibly corresponds to TRBD2 (5 bases). Germline V gene data show CDR1 as SGHTS and CDR2 as YDEGEE. This CDR3 contains 15 residues. The germline V and J ends were trimmed by 1 base and 0 bases, with 8 bases remaining between them. CDR3 loop: CASSLFGSSYNEQFF. The CDR3 nucleotides are TGTGCCAGCAGCTTGTTTGGGAGCTCCTACAATGAGCAGTTCTTC.

This clonotype was seen many times. This chain uses TRBV7-2 with TRBJ1-1; TRBD1 matches at 7 bases. Trimming removed 3 bases from V and 5 bases from J; junction bases left unmatched: 3. CDR1 is SGHTA, CDR2 FQGNSA, per germline. This CDR3 spans 13 amino acids. The chain's CDR3 is CASSFYRGTEAFF. The CDR3 DNA reads TGTGCCAGCAGCTTCTACAGGGGTACTGAAGCTTTCTTT.

The rearrangement links TRBV12-3 or TRBV12-4 to TRBJ1-5, with a weak D call TRBD1 (5 bases). V lost 6 bases to trimming and J lost 5 bases, with 14 bases between them. This CDR3 has 14 residues. In DNA, the CDR3 is TGTGCCAGCAGCCAACAGGTTTGGGATCAGCCCCAGCATTTT. Translation: CASSQQVWDQPQHF.

This clonotype was seen repeatedly, ten times or more. CDR3 DNA sequence: TGTGCCAGCAGGCCGGTTCTTTCGGACAATGAGCAGTTCTTC. Its translation: CASRPVLSDNEQFF. This chain uses TRBV12-3 or TRBV12-4 with TRBJ2-1; D gene unclear. V lost 6 bases and J lost 5, with 14 bases in between. The CDR3 sequence is 14 residues long.

This clonotype was counted ten times or more. The J gene is TRBJ2-6, the V gene TRBV7-8; D is uncertain. The length of the CDR3 is 13 residues. V was cut by 0 bases and J by 3 bases, with 0 bases left in between. Germline V gives CDR1 SGHVS, CDR2 FQNEAQ. CDR3 sequence: CASSLAGANVLTF. Written as DNA, the CDR3 is TGTGCCAGCAGCTTAGCTGGGGCCAACGTCCTGACTTTC.

CDR3 loop: CASSTSGTGSSGANVLTF. The CDR3 nucleotides read TGTGCCAGCAGCACCTCCGGGACAGGGTCCTCTGGGGCCAACGTCCTGACTTTC. This rearrangement joins TRBV7-6 to TRBJ2-6; TRBD1 aligns across 9 bases. The CDR3 runs 18 residues. Germline assignment: CDR1 SGHVS and CDR2 FNYEAQ. Germline trimming cut 5 bases from V and 0 bases from J; bases unmatched to any gene: 8.

The chain joins TRBV12-3 or TRBV12-4 to TRBJ1-5; D unresolved. CDR3 size: 15 residues. Trimming left V 3 bases short and J 3 bases short, with 12 bases between. The CDR3 region is CASSFRQHYNQPQHF. As DNA, the CDR3 is TGTGCCAGCAGTTTTCGCCAGCACTACAATCAGCCCCAGCATTTT.

This clonotype came up many times. DNA for the CDR3: TGTGCCAGCAGCCAACAGCTCTCTGGAAACACCATATATTTT. Its translation is CASSQQLSGNTIYF. The chain joins TRBV12-3 or TRBV12-4 to TRBJ1-3, with D unclear. This CDR3 region has 14 residues. V was clipped by 6 bases and J by 0 bases, with 9 bases between them.

V is TRBV6-6 and J is TRBJ1-1; a weak D match, TRBD1 (6 bases). Trimming took 10 bases from V and 1 from J, leaving 13 bases between them. The CDR3 loop spans 13 amino acids. From germline, CDR1 is MNHNY and CDR2 SVGAGI (reference sequence). Here the CDR3 reads CATCRQANTEAFF. CDR3 sequence (DNA): TGTGCCACATGTCGACAGGCGAACACTGAAGCTTTCTTT.

This clonotype was seen at least ten times. The V and J genes are TRBV11-1 and TRBJ2-2, with D perhaps matching TRBD2 (6 bases). CDR1 and CDR2 from the germline V gene are SGHAT and FQDESV (reference sequence). The ends were cut back, 7 bases at V and 5 bases at J, with 14 bases in the middle. This CDR3 spans 14 amino acids. CDR3 DNA sequence: TGTGCCAGCAAGGAAGCGGAGGGAACCGGGGAGCTGTTTTTT. This codes for CASKEAEGTGELFF.

The chain carries TRBV6-5 and TRBJ1-1; D is unclear. The CDR3 has 15 residues. From germline, CDR1 is MNHEY and CDR2 SVGAGI. The V and J ends lost 0 bases and 3 bases respectively, with 11 bases between them. CDR3 sequence (DNA): TGTGCCAGCAGTTACTCCCCGAAGAGGTACACTGAAGCTTTCTTT. It specifies CASSYSPKRYTEAFF.

The chain employs TRBV7-6 and TRBJ2-1; 7 bases map to TRBD2. V gave up 2 bases and J gave up 2 bases; unmatched junction bases: 9. Per germline, CDR1 SGHVS and CDR2 FNYEAQ. The CDR3 contains 17 residues. The CDR3 sequence: CASSLSGAPGAYNEQFF. The CDR3 nucleotides read TGTGCCAGCAGCTTAAGCGGGGCACCTGGCGCCTACAATGAGCAGTTCTTC.

The genes are TRBV27 and TRBJ1-1; 7 nucleotides agree with TRBD1. Germline V gene sequence: CDR1 MNHEY, CDR2 SMNVEV (reference sequence). V lost 5 bases to trimming and J lost 4 bases; unmatched junction nucleotides: 10. The CDR3 extends over 15 amino acids. CDR3 residues: CASSPEGARSTEAFF. The CDR3 nucleotides are TGTGCCAGCAGTCCCGAGGGGGCTCGAAGCACTGAAGCTTTCTTT.

This clonotype was counted between two and nine times. The chain employs TRBV20-1 and TRBJ1-4; the match to TRBD1 covers 10 bases. The CDR3 has 15 residues. V shed 3 bases, J shed 7 bases, and the junction held 8 bases outside the gene matches. The germline V gene has CDR1 DFQATT and CDR2 SNEGSKA (reference sequence). This chain's CDR3 is CSASFGQGVTEKLFF. DNA of the CDR3: TGCAGTGCTAGTTTCGGACAGGGGGTGACTGAAAAACTGTTTTTT.

The gene calls are TRBV9 and TRBJ2-6; 7 nucleotides align to TRBD1. V lost 4 bases and J lost 2; bases outside the gene matches: 9. Per the germline V gene, CDR1 is SGDLS and CDR2 is YYNGEE. This CDR3 has 17 amino acids. DNA for the CDR3: TGTGCCAGCAGCATAAGACAGGGTACTGCTGGGGCCAACGTCCTGACTTTC. This translates into CASSIRQGTAGANVLTF.